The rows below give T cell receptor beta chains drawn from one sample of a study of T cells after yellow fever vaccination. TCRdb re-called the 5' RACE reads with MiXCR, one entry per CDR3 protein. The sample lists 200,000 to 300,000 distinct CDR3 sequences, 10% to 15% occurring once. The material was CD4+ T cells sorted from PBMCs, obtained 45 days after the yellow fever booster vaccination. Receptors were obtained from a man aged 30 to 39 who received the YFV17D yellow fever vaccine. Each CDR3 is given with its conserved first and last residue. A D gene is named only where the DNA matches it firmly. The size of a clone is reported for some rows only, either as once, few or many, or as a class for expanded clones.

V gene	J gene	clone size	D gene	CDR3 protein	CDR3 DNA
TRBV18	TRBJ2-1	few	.	CASSQLRGSYNEQFF	TGTGCCAGCTCACAGTTGCGGGGCTCCTACAATGAGCAGTTCTTC
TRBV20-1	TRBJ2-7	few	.	CSARDDRAYEQYF	TGCAGTGCTAGAGATGATAGGGCCTACGAGCAGTACTTC
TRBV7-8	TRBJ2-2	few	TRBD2	CASSLRGLAGVRGDTGELFF	TGTGCCAGCAGCTTAAGGGGTCTAGCGGGAGTCCGGGGGGACACCGGGGAGCTGTTTTTT
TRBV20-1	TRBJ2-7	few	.	CSATIDRASWSYEQYF	TGCAGTGCCACCATTGATCGGGCAAGCTGGTCCTACGAGCAGTACTTC
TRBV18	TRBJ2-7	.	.	CASSPVEGYEQYF	TGTGCCAGCTCACCAGTGGAGGGCTACGAGCAGTACTTC
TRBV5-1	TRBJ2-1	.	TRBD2	CASSFQLAGNNEQFF	TGCGCCAGCAGCTTCCAACTAGCGGGAAACAATGAGCAGTTCTTC
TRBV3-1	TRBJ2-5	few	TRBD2	CASSPGLAGEETQYF	TGTGCCAGCAGTCCCGGACTAGCGGGAGAGGAGACCCAGTACTTC
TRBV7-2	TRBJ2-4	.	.	CASSLGSTGLAKNIQYF	TGTGCCAGCAGCTTAGGCTCAACAGGCCTAGCCAAAAACATTCAGTACTTC
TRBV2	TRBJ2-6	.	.	CASDSSGANVLTF	TGTGCCAGCGACAGCTCTGGGGCCAACGTCCTGACTTTC
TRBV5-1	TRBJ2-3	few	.	CASSLEVGDTQYF	TGCGCCAGCAGCTTGGAAGTGGGGGATACGCAGTATTTT
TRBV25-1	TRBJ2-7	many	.	CASSRDSRYEQYF	TGTGCCAGCAGCCGGGACTCACGCTACGAGCAGTACTTC
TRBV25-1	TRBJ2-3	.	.	CASSGWGTDTQYF	TGTGCCAGCAGTGGGTGGGGCACAGATACGCAGTATTTT